These 4 T cell receptor beta chains were sequenced from one sample in a study of breast tumors, draining lymph nodes, adjacent tissues (TCRdb year 2016). Preparation of the library involved multiplex PCR. The sequencer listed for this sample is Illumina HiSeq 2000. TCRdb redid the processing of the public reads, applying fastp at Q25 and MiXCR, and retained in-frame beta chains. Rows are combined by CDR3 protein, so each entry shows the most common genes and DNA. Within this sample are about 100,000 distinct CDR3 sequences, with 20% to 25% of them counted one time only. Approximately 1.3% of the sample is held by the ten biggest clonotypes. Lymph node samples were obtained from the axillary draining lymph nodes of breast cancer patients. Sample: axillary lymph node tissue. These receptor sequences come from a female donor with breast cancer. Some clones in this sample may be carry-over from other donors' samples.

This clonotype was detected ten times or more. The rearrangement uses TRBV24-1 and TRBJ2-3, with 9 bases lining up with TRBD1. The CDR3 extends over 16 amino acids. Trimming cost V 5 bases and J 7 bases; bases outside gene matches: 12. In germline, CDR1 is KGHDR, CDR2 SFDVKD. CDR3 DNA: TGTGCCACCAGTGCTAGGACAGGGGAATCTTCGAATACGCAGTATTTT. It codes for CATSARTGESSNTQYF.

This clonotype was seen many times. The rearrangement uses TRBV5-8 and TRBJ1-5; D is unresolved. Germline V gene lookup returns CDR1 SGHTS and CDR2 YDEGEE. Deletions cut 2 bases from V and 6 bases from J, with 12 bases between. The CDR3 length is 14 residues. CDR3 nucleotides: TGTGCCAGCAGCTTAGACACCCAGAGTCAGCCCCAGCATTTT. It translates to CASSLDTQSQPQHF.

This clonotype showed up many times. CDR3 sequence reads: CAISVSTGGAKYTGELFF. The CDR3 nucleotides read TGTGCCATCAGTGTCTCGACAGGGGGCGCGAAGTACACCGGGGAGCTGTTTTTT. J is TRBJ2-2 and V is TRBV10-3; TRBD1 agrees at 10 bases. The CDR3 loop spans 18 amino acids. From germline, CDR1 is ENHRY and CDR2 SYGVKD. The V and J ends lost 4 bases and 3 bases, in that order; junction bases with no gene match: 11.

This clonotype was counted many times. The genes are TRBV5-1 and TRBJ2-1, with 10 positions matching TRBD1. The CDR3 totals 16 residues. V shed 2 bases and J 2 bases; nucleotides not matched to a gene: 4. Germline loops: CDR1 SGHRS, CDR2 YFSETQ. The CDR3 loop is CASSLGGTGAYNEQFF. As DNA, the CDR3 is TGCGCCAGCAGCTTAGGTGGGACAGGGGCCTACAATGAGCAGTTCTTC.